This T cell receptor (beta chain) was sequenced in a study of blood T cell repertoires in COVID-19. Across the study: T cells, B-cell-depleted T cells, or PBMCs provided the cDNA or gDNA that served as material.

Original data processing: Amplification of reference gene primers was used by the study to estimate nucleated cell counts. The assay was immunoSEQ multiplex PCR, and TCRdb's table has in-frame clones only and misses some. V and J calls and clone size are as listed in that table; D and trimming were resolved from the DNA. The sample lists roughly 220,000 clones, approximately 81% occurring once. Germline V gene data show CDR1 as MDHEN and CDR2 as SYDVKM. The CDR3 length is 13 residues. The V and J ends lost 7 bases and 1 base respectively, with 10 bases between them. This chain links TRBV28 with TRBJ1-1; D is ambiguous. The specimen was peripheral blood. This receptor was obtained from a man under 40 with active or convalescent COVID-19. The CDR3 region has the DNA TGTGCCAGCAAGGAGTGGCCGAACACTGAAGCTTTCTTT. Its translation: CASKEWPNTEAFF.